These 13 T cell receptor beta chains were all obtained from the same sample, sequenced in a study of T cells expressing NK-cell markers. TCRdb processed the 5' RACE reads again and assigns one entry to each CDR3 protein, with no DNA. This listing includes around 260,000 distinct CDR3 sequences. Sequencing used blood T cells: a sorted CD56 or NKG2C T cell subset, CD4+ or CD8+ T cells, or bulk PBMC T cells (not recorded which). Receptor source: a woman between 18 and 70 years old in good health.

The chain has TRBV29-1 and TRBJ2-7; the D call of TRBD2 rests on TCRdb alone, since no DNA is present to check it. The germline gives CDR1 SQVTM, CDR2 ANQGSEA. CDR3 length: 13 amino acids. CDR3 protein: CSVLAGGSYEQYF.

The chain links TRBV5-8 to TRBJ2-4. The CDR3 covers 17 residues. CDR1 SGHTS and CDR2 YDEGEE come from the germline V gene. The CDR3: CASSLGFSALAKNIQYF.

The chain is built from TRBV12-3 or TRBV12-4 and TRBJ2-4. The CDR3 consists of 18 residues. This CDR3 reads CASSLAIDPFGAKNIQYF.

This rearrangement joins TRBV20-1 to TRBJ1-4; as DNA is missing, the TRBD1 call by TCRdb cannot be tested. The germline V gene has CDR1 DFQATT and CDR2 SNEGSKA (reference sequence). This CDR3 contains 13 residues. CDR3 amino acids: CSASDRAKEKLFF.

The rearrangement uses TRBV27 and TRBJ2-7; TCRdb's assignment of TRBD1 cannot be checked, as there is no DNA. CDR3 length: 16 amino acids. In germline, CDR1 is MNHEY, CDR2 SMNVEV (reference sequence). The chain's CDR3 is CASSLSISGQAYEQYF.

The rearrangement joins TRBV3-1 to TRBJ2-1; TCRdb indicates TRBD2, and absent DNA this call remains unverified. The CDR3 length is 16 residues. Germline CDR1 and CDR2: LGHDT and YNNKEL (reference sequence). CDR3 in amino acids: CASSQEEARTYNEQFF.

The rearrangement joins TRBV19 to TRBJ1-5; TCRdb lists TRBD1, though no DNA is available to test this call. Germline-derived CDR1 and CDR2 are LNHDA and SQIVND (reference sequence). The CDR3 is made up of 17 amino acids. This CDR3 reads CASTRQGALQGNQPQHF.

The CDR3 spells CSASEGQGRAEAFF. The chain is built from TRBV20-1 and TRBJ1-1; the D call from TCRdb, TRBD1, cannot be confirmed without DNA. The CDR3 has 14 amino acids. Germline-derived CDR1 and CDR2 are DFQATT and SNEGSKA (reference sequence).

V and J are TRBV18 and TRBJ1-2; the TCRdb call, TRBD1, lacks DNA for checking. The CDR3 is 13 amino acids. Germline lookup yields CDR1 KGHSH and CDR2 LQKENI. Here the CDR3 reads CASSQTGNYGYTF.

The rearrangement links TRBV20-1 to TRBJ1-4. Per the germline V gene, CDR1 is DFQATT and CDR2 is SNEGSKA (reference sequence). The CDR3 has 15 residues. This CDR3 is CSATPAQVREEKLFF.

J is TRBJ1-1 and V is TRBV7-2; the D call of TRBD1 rests on TCRdb alone, since no DNA is present to check it. Germline CDR1 and CDR2: SGHTA and FQGNSA. The CDR3 loop spans 16 amino acids. The CDR3: CASSLIGRGPAVEAFF.

The rearrangement links TRBV20-1 to TRBJ2-3. Germline-derived CDR1 and CDR2 are DFQATT and SNEGSKA (reference sequence). CDR3 size: 12 residues. The CDR3 reads CSVVLSTDTQYF.

This CDR3 reads CSASLGGAPTDTQYF. V gene TRBV20-1 combines with J gene TRBJ2-3; lacking DNA, the TRBD2 call made by TCRdb goes unchecked. This CDR3 has 15 amino acids. CDR1 and CDR2 from the germline V gene are DFQATT and SNEGSKA (reference sequence).